This is a list of T cell receptor beta chains from one sample in a study of response to subunit inactivated influenza vaccine. In TCRdb, the RT-PCR reads were re-called with MiXCR into one record per CDR3 protein. The repertoire holds over 650,000 distinct CDR3 sequences, with around a sixth as singletons. Specimen: PBMCs from blood, collected 4 to 6 days after vaccination. These receptors came from a man between 45 and 60 years old who received an inactivated influenza vaccine. Each CDR3 is given with its conserved first and last residue. Fields, in order: CDR3 protein, CDR3 DNA, J gene, V gene, clone size, D gene. A D gene is named only where the DNA matches it firmly. Clone size appears in some rows only: once, few, many, or a class for an expanded clone.

CASSPGRFGGEQFF	TGTGCCAGCAGCCCGGGCCGTTTTGGGGGTGAGCAGTTCTTC	TRBJ2-1	TRBV12-3/TRBV12-4	few	.
CASSPRVAGNTDTQYF	TGTGCCAGCAGCCCAAGGGTAGCGGGGAACACAGATACGCAGTATTTT	TRBJ2-3	TRBV7-8	many	TRBD2
CASSNRRWGGNQPQHF	TGTGCCAGCAGCAACCGTCGTTGGGGTGGCAATCAGCCCCAGCATTTT	TRBJ1-5	TRBV7-9	few	.
CASSLGRSNEQFF	TGTGCCAGCAGTTTGGGGAGAAGCAATGAGCAGTTCTTC	TRBJ2-1	TRBV28	many	.
CASSPGDVVDTEAFF	TGTGCCAGCAGCCCTGGAGACGTTGTAGACACTGAAGCTTTCTTT	TRBJ1-1	TRBV5-5	.	.
CASSPLERGTQYF	TGTGCCAGCAGCCCCCTAGAGAGGGGGACGCAGTATTTT	TRBJ2-3	TRBV12-3/TRBV12-4	many	.
CASSAQTRDSPLHF	TGTGCCAGCAGCGCCCAAACACGGGATTCACCCCTCCACTTT	TRBJ1-6	TRBV9	few	.
CASSPQDNQETQYF	TGTGCCAGCAGCCCACAGGACAACCAAGAGACCCAGTACTTC	TRBJ2-5	TRBV7-9	.	.
CAISPPIRAGEQYF	TGTGCCATCAGTCCACCCATTAGAGCGGGGGAGCAGTACTTC	TRBJ2-7	TRBV10-3	.	TRBD2
CASSYRINYGYTF	TGTGCCAGCAGTTATAGAATTAACTATGGCTACACCTTC	TRBJ1-2	TRBV12-3/TRBV12-4	few	.